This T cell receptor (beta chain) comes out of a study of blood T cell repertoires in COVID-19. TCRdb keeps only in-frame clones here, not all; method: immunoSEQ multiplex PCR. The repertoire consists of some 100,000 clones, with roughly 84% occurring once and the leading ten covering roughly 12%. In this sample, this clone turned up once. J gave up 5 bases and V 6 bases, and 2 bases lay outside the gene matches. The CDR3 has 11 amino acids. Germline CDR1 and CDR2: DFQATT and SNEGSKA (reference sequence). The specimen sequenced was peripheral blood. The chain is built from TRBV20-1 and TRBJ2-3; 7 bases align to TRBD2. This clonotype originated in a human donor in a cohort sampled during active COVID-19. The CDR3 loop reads CSATGGDTQYF. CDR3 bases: TGCAGTGCCACGGGAGGAGATACGCAGTATTTT.